This T cell receptor (beta chain) derives from a study of spatial heterogeneity in lung cancer. Study summary: For tumor regions, TCR transcript counts showed a strong correlation with a T cell module score derived from matched bulk RNA-seq. Study-level points and caveats: Counts of expanded alpha and beta TCRs within tumors tracked the tumor nonsynonymous mutation count. Approximate estimated coverage of tumor T cells amounted to 7% for alpha and about 13% for beta chains.

TCRdb analysed the 5' RACE reads with MiXCR anew, one entry per CDR3 protein. The sample holds over 15,000 distinct CDR3 sequences; roughly 7.1% are singletons and the top ten take less than 20%. With 0 bases removed from V and 11 bases from J, the gap between germline ends came to 10 bases. The CDR3 contains 12 residues. Germline CDR1 reads DFQATT; CDR2 reads SNEGSKA (reference sequence). Time point described: sample taken at primary tumor resection. Sequencing covered unsorted whole RNA taken from tumor, nontumor lung or frozen PBMC. This clonotype was counted ten times or more. Its antigen remains unidentified. For a library built for alpha chains, this beta chain is a stray read; little rests on its size.

Sequencing was performed on lung tumor tissue, taken at surgery. The chain uses TRBV20-1 and TRBJ1-4; D is unresolved. The clonotype was recovered from a female donor with early-stage non-small cell lung cancer. CDR3 residues: CSARDYSGKLFF. As DNA, the CDR3 is TGCAGTGCTAGAGATTACTCGGGGAAACTGTTTTTT.